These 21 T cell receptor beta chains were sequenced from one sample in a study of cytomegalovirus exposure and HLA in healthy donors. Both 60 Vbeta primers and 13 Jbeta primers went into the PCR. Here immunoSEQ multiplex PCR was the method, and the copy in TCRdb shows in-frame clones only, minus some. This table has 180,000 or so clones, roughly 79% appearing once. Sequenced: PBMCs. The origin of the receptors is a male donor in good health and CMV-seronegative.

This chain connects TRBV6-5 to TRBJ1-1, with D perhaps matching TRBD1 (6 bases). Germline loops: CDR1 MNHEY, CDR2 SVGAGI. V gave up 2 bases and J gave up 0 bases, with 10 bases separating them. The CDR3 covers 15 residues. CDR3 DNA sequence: TGTGCCAGCAGTTACAGCGGGGGGCTGAACACTGAAGCTTTCTTT. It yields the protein CASSYSGGLNTEAFF.

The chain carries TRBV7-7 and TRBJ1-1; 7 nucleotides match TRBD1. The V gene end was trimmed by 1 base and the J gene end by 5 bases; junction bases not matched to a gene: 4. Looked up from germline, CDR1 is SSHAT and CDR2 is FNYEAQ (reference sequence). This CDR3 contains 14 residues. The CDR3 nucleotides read TGTGCCAGCAGCTTAGGAGGGGGCTTAACTGAAGCTTTCTTT. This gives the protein CASSLGGGLTEAFF.

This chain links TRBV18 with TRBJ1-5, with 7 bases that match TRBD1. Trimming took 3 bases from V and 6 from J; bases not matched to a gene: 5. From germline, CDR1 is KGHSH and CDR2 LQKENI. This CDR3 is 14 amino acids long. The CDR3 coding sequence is TGTGCCAGCTCACCCGCAGGGGGAATTCAGCCCCAGCATTTT. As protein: CASSPAGGIQPQHF.

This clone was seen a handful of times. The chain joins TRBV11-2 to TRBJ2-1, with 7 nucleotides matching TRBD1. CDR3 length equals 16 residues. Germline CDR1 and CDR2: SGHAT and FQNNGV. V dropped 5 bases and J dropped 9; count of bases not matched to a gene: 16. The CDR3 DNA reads TGTGCCAGCAGCCCAAGCGACAGGGCTGGGTTAAGTGAGCAGTTCTTC. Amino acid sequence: CASSPSDRAGLSEQFF. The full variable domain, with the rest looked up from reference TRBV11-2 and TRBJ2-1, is EAGVAQSPRYKIIEKRQSVAFWCNPISGHATLYWYQQILGQGPKLLIQFQNNGVVDDSQLPKDRFSAERLKGVDSTLKIQPAKLEDSAVYLCASSPSDRAGLSEQFFGPGTRLTVL.

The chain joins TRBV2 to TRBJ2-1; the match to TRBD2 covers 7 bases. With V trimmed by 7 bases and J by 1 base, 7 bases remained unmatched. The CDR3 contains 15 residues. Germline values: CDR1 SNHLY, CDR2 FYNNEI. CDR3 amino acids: CASIIPAGSYNEQFF. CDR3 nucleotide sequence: TGTGCCAGCATCATCCCAGCGGGGTCCTACAATGAGCAGTTCTTC.

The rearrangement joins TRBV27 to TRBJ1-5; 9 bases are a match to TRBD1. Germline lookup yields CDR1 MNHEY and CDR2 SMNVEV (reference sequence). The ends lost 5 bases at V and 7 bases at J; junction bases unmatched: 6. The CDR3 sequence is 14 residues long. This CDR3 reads CASSLQGAAQPQHF. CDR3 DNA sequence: TGTGCCAGCAGTCTACAGGGGGCGGCGCAGCCCCAGCATTTT.

CDR3 residues: CASSPGVSYSYEQYF. The CDR3 nucleotides read TGTGCCAGCTCTCCCGGTGTATCGTACTCCTACGAGCAGTACTTC. This sequence joins TRBV18 and TRBJ2-7; D gene unclear. Germline CDR1 reads KGHSH; CDR2 reads LQKENI. The CDR3 runs 15 residues. Trimming removed 6 bases from V and 0 bases from J, with 15 bases in between.

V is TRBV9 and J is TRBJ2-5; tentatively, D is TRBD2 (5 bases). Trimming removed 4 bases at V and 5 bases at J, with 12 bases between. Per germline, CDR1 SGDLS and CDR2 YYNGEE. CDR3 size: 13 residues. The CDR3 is CASSPSRGETQYF. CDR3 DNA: TGTGCCAGCAGCCCTTCTAGAGGGGAGACCCAGTACTTC.

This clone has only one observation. The CDR3 nucleotides read TGTGCCAGCAGCCCCAAACAGGTTTTGAGCAATCAGCCCCAGCATTTT. It translates to CASSPKQVLSNQPQHF. V usage is TRBV27 and J usage is TRBJ1-5; D is perhaps TRBD1 (5 bases). The CDR3 is 16 residues long. Between the trimmed V and J ends, which lost 6 bases and 1 base, there was a span of 16 bases. Germline V gene data show CDR1 as MNHEY and CDR2 as SMNVEV (reference sequence).

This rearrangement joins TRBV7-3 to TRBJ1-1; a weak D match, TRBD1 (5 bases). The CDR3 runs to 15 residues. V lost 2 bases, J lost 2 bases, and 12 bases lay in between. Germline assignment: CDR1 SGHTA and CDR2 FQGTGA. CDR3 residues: CASSLGGTANTEAFF. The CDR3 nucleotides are TGTGCCAGCAGCTTAGGGGGGACGGCTAACACTGAAGCTTTCTTT.

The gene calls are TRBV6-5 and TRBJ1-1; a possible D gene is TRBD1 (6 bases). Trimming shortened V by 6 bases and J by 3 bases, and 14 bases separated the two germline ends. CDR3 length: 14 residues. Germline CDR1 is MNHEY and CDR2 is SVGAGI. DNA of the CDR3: TGTGCCAGCAGCCTCAGGGGAATTGACACTGAAGCTTTCTTT. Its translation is CASSLRGIDTEAFF.

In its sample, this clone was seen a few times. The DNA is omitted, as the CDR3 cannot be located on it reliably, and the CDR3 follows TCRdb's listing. CDR3 residues: CASSLFFGSNQPQHF. This chain joins TRBV27 and TRBJ1-5; the table's D call, TRBD1, was not checked against the DNA. Germline CDR1 reads MNHEY; CDR2 reads SMNVEV (reference sequence). The CDR3 has 15 residues if both end residues are counted.

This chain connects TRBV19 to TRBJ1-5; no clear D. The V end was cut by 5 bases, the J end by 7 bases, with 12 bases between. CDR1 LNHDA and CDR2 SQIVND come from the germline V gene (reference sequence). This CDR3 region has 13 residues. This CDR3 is CASSREVSQPQHF. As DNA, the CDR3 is TGTGCCAGTAGTCGAGAGGTGTCCCAGCCCCAGCATTTT. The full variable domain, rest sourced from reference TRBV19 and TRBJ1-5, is DGGITQSPKYLFRKEGQNVTLSCEQNLNHDAMYWYRQDPGQGLRLIYYSQIVNDFQKGDIAEGYSVSREKKESFPLTVTSAQKNPTAFYLCASSREVSQPQHFGDGTRLSIL.

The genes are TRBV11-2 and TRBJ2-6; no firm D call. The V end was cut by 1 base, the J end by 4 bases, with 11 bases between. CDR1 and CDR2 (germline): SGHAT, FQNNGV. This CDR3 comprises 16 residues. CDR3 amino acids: CASSLGVRPGANVLTF. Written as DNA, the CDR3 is TGTGCCAGCAGCTTAGGCGTGAGGCCCGGGGCCAACGTCCTGACTTTC.

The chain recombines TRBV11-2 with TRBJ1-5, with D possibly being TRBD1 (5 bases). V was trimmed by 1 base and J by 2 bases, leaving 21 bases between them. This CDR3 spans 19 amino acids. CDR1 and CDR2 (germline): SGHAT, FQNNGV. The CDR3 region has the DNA TGTGCCAGCAGCTTAGGTACCGGGGGTGCCGCCTTGGGCAATCAGCCCCAGCATTTT. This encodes CASSLGTGGAALGNQPQHF.

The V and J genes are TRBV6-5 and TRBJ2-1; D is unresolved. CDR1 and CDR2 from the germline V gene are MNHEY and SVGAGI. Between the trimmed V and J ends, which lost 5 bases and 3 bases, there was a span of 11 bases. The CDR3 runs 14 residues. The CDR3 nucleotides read TGTGCCAGCAGTCCCCTCGAGCTCTACAATGAGCAGTTCTTC. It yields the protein CASSPLELYNEQFF.

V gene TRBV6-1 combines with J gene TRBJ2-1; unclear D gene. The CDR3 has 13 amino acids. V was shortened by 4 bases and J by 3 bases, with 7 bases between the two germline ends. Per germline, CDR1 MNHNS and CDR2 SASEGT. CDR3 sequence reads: CASSGANYNEQFF. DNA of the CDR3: TGTGCCAGCAGTGGAGCCAACTACAATGAGCAGTTCTTC.

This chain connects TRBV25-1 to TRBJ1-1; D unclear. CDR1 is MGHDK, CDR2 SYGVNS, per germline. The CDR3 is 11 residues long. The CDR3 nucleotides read TGTGTTCGACGGCGGGTCACTGAAGCTTTCTTT. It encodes CVRRRVTEAFF.

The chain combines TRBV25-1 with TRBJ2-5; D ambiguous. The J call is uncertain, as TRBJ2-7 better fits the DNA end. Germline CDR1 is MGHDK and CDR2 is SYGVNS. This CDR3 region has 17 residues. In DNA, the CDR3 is TGTGCCAGCAGTGAATCTACCGAACGGCCTAGCTCCTACGAGCAGTACTTC. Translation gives CASSESTERPSSYEQYF.

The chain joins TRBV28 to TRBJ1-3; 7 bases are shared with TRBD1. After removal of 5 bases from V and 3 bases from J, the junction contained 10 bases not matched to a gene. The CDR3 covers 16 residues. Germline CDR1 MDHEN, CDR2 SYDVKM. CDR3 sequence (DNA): TGTGCCAGCAGTCCGGGGACAGCTCTTTATGGAAACACCATATATTTT. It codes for CASSPGTALYGNTIYF.

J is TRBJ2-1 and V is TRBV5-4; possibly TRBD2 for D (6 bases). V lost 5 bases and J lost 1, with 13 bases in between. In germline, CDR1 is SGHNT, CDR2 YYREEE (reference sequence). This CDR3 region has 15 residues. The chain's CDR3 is CASSSGSWSYNEQFF. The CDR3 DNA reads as TGTGCCAGCAGTTCCGGGAGTTGGTCCTACAATGAGCAGTTCTTC.